This TCR beta chain is drawn from a study of sequential checkpoint blockade in melanoma. Whole-study context: After both sequences, patients received maintenance nivolumab. TCRβ was sequenced from DNA of some 97 pretreatment tumors.

Using immunoSEQ multiplex PCR, the repertoire was profiled, and TCRdb retains in-frame clones only, with some absent. The table includes 1,400 or so clones, around 25% detected once. In this sample, this clone turned up a few times. Its antigen is not identified. Regarding the study as a whole: In arm A, pretreatment tumor clonality was associated with response.

V was pared by 5 bases and J by 4 bases, with 15 bases between. The germline gives CDR1 MNHGY, CDR2 SAAAGT. CDR3 length equals 15 residues. Treatment of the sample: randomized to nivolumab then ipilimumab (arm A) or the reverse (arm B). The genes are TRBV6-8 and TRBJ1-5; D gene uncertain. Sequencing was performed on tumor tissue (inferred from file names), taken from a patient given nivolumab and ipilimumab in sequence. This clonotype was obtained from a human donor with melanoma. The CDR3 spells CASSGEGSGNQPQHF. The CDR3 DNA follows: TGTGCCAGCAGTGGAGAGGGATCGGGGAATCAGCCCCAGCATTTT.